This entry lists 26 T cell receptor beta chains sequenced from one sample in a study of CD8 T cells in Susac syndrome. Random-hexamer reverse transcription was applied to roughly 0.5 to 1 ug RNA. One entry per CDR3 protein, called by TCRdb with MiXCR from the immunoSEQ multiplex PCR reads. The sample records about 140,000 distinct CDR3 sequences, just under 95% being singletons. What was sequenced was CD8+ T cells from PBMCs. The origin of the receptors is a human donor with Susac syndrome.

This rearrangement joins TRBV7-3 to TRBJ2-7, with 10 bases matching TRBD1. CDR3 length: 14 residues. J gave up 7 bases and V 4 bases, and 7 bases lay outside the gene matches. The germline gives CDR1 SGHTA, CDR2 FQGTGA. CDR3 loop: CASSSSGTGEEQYF. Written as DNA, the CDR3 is TGTGCCAGCAGCTCTTCTGGGACAGGGGAAGAGCAGTACTTC.

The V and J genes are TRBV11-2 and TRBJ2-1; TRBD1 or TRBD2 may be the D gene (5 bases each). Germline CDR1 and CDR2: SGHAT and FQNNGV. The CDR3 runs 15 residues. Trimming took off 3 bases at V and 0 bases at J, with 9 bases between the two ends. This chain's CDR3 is CASSLGRPSYNEQFF. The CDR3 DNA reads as TGTGCCAGCAGCTTGGGACGGCCCTCCTACAATGAGCAGTTCTTC.

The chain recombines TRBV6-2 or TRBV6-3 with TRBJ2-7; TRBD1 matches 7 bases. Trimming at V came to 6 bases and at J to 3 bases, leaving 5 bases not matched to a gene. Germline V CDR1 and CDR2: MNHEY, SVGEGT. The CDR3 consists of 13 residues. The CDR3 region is CASSLPGGYEQYF. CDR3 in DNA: TGTGCCAGCAGCCTCCCAGGGGGCTACGAGCAGTACTTC.

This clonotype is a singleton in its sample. The CDR3, as DNA: TGTGCCACCAGCAGAGATCCGCCGACTAGCGGGAGTATTGATACGCAGTATTTT. It is translated as CATSRDPPTSGSIDTQYF. The rearrangement uses TRBV15 and TRBJ2-3; 12 bases align to TRBD2. V shed 0 bases and J 6 bases; nucleotides not matched to a gene: 10. Germline values: CDR1 LNHNV, CDR2 YYDKDF (reference sequence). The CDR3 length is 18 residues.

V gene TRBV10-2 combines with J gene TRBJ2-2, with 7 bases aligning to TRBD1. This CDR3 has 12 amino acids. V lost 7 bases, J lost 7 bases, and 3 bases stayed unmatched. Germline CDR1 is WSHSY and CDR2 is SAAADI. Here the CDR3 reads CASMRDSGELFF. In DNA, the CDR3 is TGCGCCAGCATGAGGGACAGCGGGGAGCTGTTTTTT.

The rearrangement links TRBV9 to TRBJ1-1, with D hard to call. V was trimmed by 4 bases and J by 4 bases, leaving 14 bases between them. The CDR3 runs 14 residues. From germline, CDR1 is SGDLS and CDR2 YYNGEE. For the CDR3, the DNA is TGTGCCAGCAGCCCGGATAAGCTGGGCACTGAAGCTTTCTTT. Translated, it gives CASSPDKLGTEAFF.

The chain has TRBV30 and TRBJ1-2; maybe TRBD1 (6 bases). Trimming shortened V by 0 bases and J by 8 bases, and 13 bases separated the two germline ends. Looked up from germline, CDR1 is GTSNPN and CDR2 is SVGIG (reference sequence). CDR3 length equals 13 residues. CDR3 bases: TGTGCCTGGAGTGTACTGGGGGCGTGGGGCTACACCTTC. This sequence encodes CAWSVLGAWGYTF. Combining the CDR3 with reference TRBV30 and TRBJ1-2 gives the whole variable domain SQTIHQWPATLVQPVGSPLSLECTVEGTSNPNLYWYRQAAGRGLQLLFYSVGIGQISSEVPQNLSASRPQDRQFILSSKKLLLSDSGFYLCAWSVLGAWGYTFGSGTRLTVV.

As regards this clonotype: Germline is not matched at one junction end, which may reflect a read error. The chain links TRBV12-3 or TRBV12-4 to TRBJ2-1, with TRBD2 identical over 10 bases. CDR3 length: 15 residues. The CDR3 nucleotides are TGTGCCAGCAGATTAGCGGGGGGCTCCTACAATGAGCAGTTCTTC. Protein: CASRLAGGSYNEQFF.

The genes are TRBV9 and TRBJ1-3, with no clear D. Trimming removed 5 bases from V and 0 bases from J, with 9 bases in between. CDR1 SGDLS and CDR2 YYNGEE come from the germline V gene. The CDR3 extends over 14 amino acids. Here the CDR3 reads CASSQVTSGNTIYF. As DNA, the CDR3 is TGTGCCAGCAGTCAGGTTACCTCTGGAAACACCATATATTTT.

CDR3 region: CASSQEDEAFF. The CDR3 DNA sequence: TGCGCCAGCAGCCAGGAAGATGAAGCTTTCTTT. V and J are TRBV4-1 and TRBJ1-1; D is undetermined. Germline CDR1 MGHRA, CDR2 YSYEKL. The CDR3 runs 11 residues. The ends were cut back, 3 bases at V and 7 bases at J, with 6 bases in the middle.

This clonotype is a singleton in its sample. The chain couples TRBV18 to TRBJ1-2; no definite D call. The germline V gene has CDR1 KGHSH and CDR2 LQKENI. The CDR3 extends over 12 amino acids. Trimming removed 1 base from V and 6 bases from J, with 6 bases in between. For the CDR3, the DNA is TGTGCCAGCTCACCACGCACAGATGGCTACACCTTC. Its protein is CASSPRTDGYTF. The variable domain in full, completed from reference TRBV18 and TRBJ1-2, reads NAGVMQNPRHLVRRRGQEARLRCSPMKGHSHVYWYRQLPEEGLKFMVYLQKENIIDESGMPKERFSAEFPKEGPSILRIQQVVRGDSAAYFCASSPRTDGYTFGSGTRLTVV.

The CDR3 is CSATGSSVIAYEQYF. The CDR3 DNA reads TGCAGTGCCACAGGAAGTAGCGTAATCGCCTACGAGCAGTACTTC. The genes are TRBV20-1 and TRBJ2-7, with D perhaps TRBD1 or TRBD2 (5 bases each). V lost 6 bases and J lost 2, with 20 bases in between. This CDR3 region has 15 residues. Germline V gives CDR1 DFQATT, CDR2 SNEGSKA (reference sequence).

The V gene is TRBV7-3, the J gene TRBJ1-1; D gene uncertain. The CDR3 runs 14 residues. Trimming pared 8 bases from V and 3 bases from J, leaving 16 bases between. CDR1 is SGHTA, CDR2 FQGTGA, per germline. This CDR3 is CASLPSVGDTEAFF. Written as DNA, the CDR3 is TGTGCCAGCCTCCCCTCGGTTGGGGACACTGAAGCTTTCTTT.

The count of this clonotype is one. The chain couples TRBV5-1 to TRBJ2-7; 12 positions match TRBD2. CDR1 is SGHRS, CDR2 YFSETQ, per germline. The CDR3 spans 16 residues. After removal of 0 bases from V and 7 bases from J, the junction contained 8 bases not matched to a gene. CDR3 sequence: CASSLGLAGVRGEQYF. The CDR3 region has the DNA TGCGCCAGCAGCTTGGGACTAGCGGGAGTAAGAGGGGAGCAGTACTTC.

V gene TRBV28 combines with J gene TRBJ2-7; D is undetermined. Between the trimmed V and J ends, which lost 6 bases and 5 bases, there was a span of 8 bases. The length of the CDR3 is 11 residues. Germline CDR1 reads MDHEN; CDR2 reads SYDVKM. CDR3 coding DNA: TGTGCCAGCAGGTGGGAAAACGAGCAGTACTTC. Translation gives CASRWENEQYF.

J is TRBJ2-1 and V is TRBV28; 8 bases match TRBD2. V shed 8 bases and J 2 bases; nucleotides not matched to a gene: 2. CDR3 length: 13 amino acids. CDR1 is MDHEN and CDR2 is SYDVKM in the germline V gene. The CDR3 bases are TGTGCCAGCCAGCGGGAGACCTACAATGAGCAGTTCTTC. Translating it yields CASQRETYNEQFF.

The CDR3 sequence is CASSPWDRDGYNEQFF. CDR3 nucleotides: TGTGCCAGCAGCCCATGGGACAGGGACGGTTACAATGAGCAGTTCTTC. The rearrangement links TRBV9 to TRBJ2-1, with 9 bases that match TRBD1. V lost 4 bases to trimming and J lost 4 bases; unmatched junction nucleotides: 9. The CDR3 length is 16 residues. The germline CDR1 and CDR2 sequences are SGDLS and YYNGEE.

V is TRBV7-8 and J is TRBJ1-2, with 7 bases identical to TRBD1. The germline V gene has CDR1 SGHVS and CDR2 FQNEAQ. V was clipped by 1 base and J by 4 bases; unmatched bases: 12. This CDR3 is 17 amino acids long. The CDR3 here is CASSLDLRQGTIYGYTF. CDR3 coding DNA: TGTGCCAGCAGCTTAGACCTCAGACAGGGCACGATCTATGGCTACACCTTC.

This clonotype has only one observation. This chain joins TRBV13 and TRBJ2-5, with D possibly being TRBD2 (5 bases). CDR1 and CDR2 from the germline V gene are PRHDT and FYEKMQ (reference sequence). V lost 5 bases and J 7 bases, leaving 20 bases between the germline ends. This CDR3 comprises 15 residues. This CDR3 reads CASSPGLTPMGTQYF. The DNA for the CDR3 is TGTGCCAGCAGCCCAGGACTGACTCCGATGGGGACCCAGTACTTC.

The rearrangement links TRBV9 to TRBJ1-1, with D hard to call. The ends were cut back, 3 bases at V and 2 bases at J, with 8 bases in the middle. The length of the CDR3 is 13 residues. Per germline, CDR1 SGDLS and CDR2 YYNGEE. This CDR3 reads CASSARGNTEAFF. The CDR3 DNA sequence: TGTGCCAGCAGCGCCAGAGGAAACACTGAAGCTTTCTTT.

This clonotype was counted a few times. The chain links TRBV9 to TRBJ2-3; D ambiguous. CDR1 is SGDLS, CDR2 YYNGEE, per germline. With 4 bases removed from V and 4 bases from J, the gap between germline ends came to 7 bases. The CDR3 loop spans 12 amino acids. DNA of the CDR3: TGTGCCAGCAGCCCAAACTCAGATACGCAGTATTTT. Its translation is CASSPNSDTQYF.

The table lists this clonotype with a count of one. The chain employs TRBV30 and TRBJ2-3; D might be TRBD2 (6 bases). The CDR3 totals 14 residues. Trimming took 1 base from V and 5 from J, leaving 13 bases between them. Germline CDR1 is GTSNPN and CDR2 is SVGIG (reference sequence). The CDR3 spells CAWSGGDGVDTQYF. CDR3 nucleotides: TGTGCCTGGAGTGGGGGGGACGGGGTAGATACGCAGTATTTT.

This chain's CDR3 is CASSGEGGTTDTQYF. CDR3 bases: TGTGCCAGCAGCGGAGAGGGCGGGACCACAGATACGCAGTATTTT. The chain joins TRBV9 to TRBJ2-3, with D tentatively TRBD2 (6 bases). The germline V and J ends were trimmed by 3 bases and 2 bases, with 13 bases remaining between them. CDR1 and CDR2 (germline): SGDLS, YYNGEE. CDR3 length: 15 residues.

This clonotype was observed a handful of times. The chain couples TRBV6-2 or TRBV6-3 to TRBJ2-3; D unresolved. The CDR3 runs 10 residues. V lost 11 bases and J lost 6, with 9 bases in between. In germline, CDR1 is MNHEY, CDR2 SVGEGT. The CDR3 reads CAVEWDTQYF. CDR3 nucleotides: TGTGCCGTTGAGTGGGATACGCAGTATTTT.

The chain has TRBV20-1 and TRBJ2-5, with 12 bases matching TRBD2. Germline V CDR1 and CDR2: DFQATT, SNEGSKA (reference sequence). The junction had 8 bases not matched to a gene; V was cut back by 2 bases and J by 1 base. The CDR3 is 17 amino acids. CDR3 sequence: CSARSSGRALGQETQYF. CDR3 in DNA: TGCAGTGCTAGATCTAGCGGGAGGGCCCTCGGCCAAGAGACCCAGTACTTC.

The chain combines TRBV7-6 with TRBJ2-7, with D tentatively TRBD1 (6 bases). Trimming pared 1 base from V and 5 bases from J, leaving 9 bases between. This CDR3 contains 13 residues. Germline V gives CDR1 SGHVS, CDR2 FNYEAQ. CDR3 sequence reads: CASSLGDTHEQYF. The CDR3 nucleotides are TGTGCCAGCAGCTTAGGGGACACCCACGAGCAGTACTTC.